This entry lists 13 T cell receptor beta chains sequenced from one sample in a study. The data were produced by immunoSEQ multiplex PCR, yet TCRdb's version contains in-frame clones alone and is incomplete. The table lists under 90,000 clones, roughly 95% of them singletons. Sequenced input: PBMCs. The receptors come from a man aged 40-50 years with rheumatoid arthritis.

The chain uses TRBV2 and TRBJ2-2; D is unclear. V was trimmed by 6 bases and J by 5 bases, leaving 16 bases between them. Germline lookup yields CDR1 SNHLY and CDR2 FYNNEI. The CDR3 spans 15 residues. CDR3: CASRQWLSGTGELFF. In nucleotides, the CDR3 is TGTGCCAGCAGGCAATGGCTCTCCGGAACCGGGGAGCTGTTTTTT.

The genes are TRBV7-2 and TRBJ1-2, with D perhaps TRBD1 (5 bases). This CDR3 comprises 15 residues. The V end was cut by 1 base, the J end by 4 bases, with 13 bases between. Germline loops: CDR1 SGHTA, CDR2 FQGNSA. This CDR3 reads CASSLVGGISYGYTF. For the CDR3, the DNA is TGTGCCAGCAGCTTAGTTGGGGGGATTAGCTATGGCTACACCTTC.

The V call is TRBV6-5, the J call TRBJ1-2, with no clear D. The CDR3 is 13 residues long. Trimming took off 2 bases at V and 4 bases at J, with 8 bases between the two ends. Per germline, CDR1 MNHEY and CDR2 SVGAGI. Here the CDR3 reads CASSYNRAYGYTF. The CDR3 nucleotides read TGTGCCAGCAGTTACAATCGGGCCTATGGCTACACCTTC.

The V gene is TRBV5-1, the J gene TRBJ2-2; no clear D. This CDR3 has 16 residues. Germline assignment: CDR1 SGHRS and CDR2 YFSETQ. V shed 0 bases and J shed 0 bases, with 9 bases lying between them. The CDR3 protein is CASSLVPSSNTGELFF. CDR3 bases: TGCGCCAGCAGCTTGGTACCCAGCTCGAACACCGGGGAGCTGTTTTTT.

The chain uses TRBV27 and TRBJ2-3; 10 nucleotides match TRBD2. The V gene's germline CDR1 is MNHEY and CDR2 SMNVEV (reference sequence). V gave up 6 bases and J gave up 6 bases; unmatched junction bases: 6. This CDR3 comprises 14 residues. CDR3: CASRAGTSVDTQYF. CDR3 bases: TGTGCCAGCAGAGCCGGGACTAGCGTTGATACGCAGTATTTT.

The genes are TRBV7-2 and TRBJ2-2; 7 bases line up with TRBD1. After removal of 4 bases from V and 0 bases from J, the junction contained 5 bases not matched to a gene. The germline V gene has CDR1 SGHTA and CDR2 FQGNSA. The CDR3 consists of 16 residues. The DNA of the CDR3 is TGTGCCAGCAGCTGGAGACAGGGAACGAACACCGGGGAGCTGTTTTTT. This translates into CASSWRQGTNTGELFF.

The chain combines TRBV6-5 with TRBJ1-5, with D tentatively TRBD1 (6 bases). The CDR3 covers 15 residues. Germline CDR1 is MNHEY and CDR2 is SVGAGI. V lost 6 bases, J lost 7 bases, and 19 bases lay in between. The CDR3 loop is CASSQLLGGAQPQHF. The CDR3 DNA is TGTGCCAGCAGCCAACTATTAGGGGGGGCGCAGCCCCAGCATTTT.

This chain uses TRBV6-5 with TRBJ2-1; the D gene is possibly TRBD2 (5 bases). The CDR3 totals 14 residues. Trimming took off 6 bases at V and 6 bases at J, with 15 bases between the two ends. Germline V CDR1 and CDR2: MNHEY, SVGAGI. The CDR3 loop reads CASRGVRGRNEQFF. The CDR3 DNA reads as TGTGCCAGCAGGGGAGTTCGCGGGCGCAATGAGCAGTTCTTC.

The J gene is TRBJ1-5, the V gene TRBV6-5, with TRBD1 matching over 9 bases. This CDR3 is 14 amino acids long. V lost 8 bases, J lost 10 bases, and 12 bases stayed unmatched. Germline values: CDR1 MNHEY, CDR2 SVGAGI. The CDR3 nucleotides read TGTGCCAGCCGGGACAGGGAAGGTCTAGGACCCCAGCATTTT. Translated: CASRDREGLGPQHF.

The chain employs TRBV3-1 (or the pseudogene TRBV3-2) and TRBJ2-5, with D possibly matching TRBD2 (6 bases). Trimming took 4 bases from V and 10 from J, leaving 13 bases between them. Germline assignment: CDR1 LGHDT and CDR2 YNNKEL (reference sequence). There are 12 residues in the CDR3. As DNA, the CDR3 is TGTGCCAGCAGCCCGGGACTTACGAGCCAGTACTTC. Residues: CASSPGLTSQYF.

J is TRBJ1-5 and V is TRBV19; 8 bases are shared with TRBD1. V gave up 3 bases and J gave up 4 bases; unmatched junction bases: 14. The CDR3 covers 18 residues. Germline-derived CDR1 and CDR2 are LNHDA and SQIVND (reference sequence). The CDR3 spells CASSMRGLGQGKNQPQHF. CDR3 nucleotide sequence: TGTGCCAGTAGTATGCGGGGCCTCGGACAGGGTAAGAATCAGCCCCAGCATTTT.

The V and J genes are TRBV7-9 and TRBJ2-3; 10 nucleotides match TRBD2. The CDR3 spans 15 residues. The germline V gene has CDR1 SEHNR and CDR2 FQNEAQ (reference sequence). Losses at the gene ends were 4 bases for V and 5 bases for J; bases not matched to a gene: 6. The DNA for the CDR3 is TGTGCCAGCAGCTCGCTAGCGGGAGTAGAAGATACGCAGTATTTT. It specifies CASSSLAGVEDTQYF.

This chain joins TRBV28 and TRBJ2-1; D unresolved. CDR3 length: 11 residues. CDR1 and CDR2 (germline): MDHEN, SYDVKM. V was clipped by 1 base and J by 7 bases, with 2 bases between them. In DNA, the CDR3 is TGTGCCAGCAGTTTATTTAATGAGCAGTTCTTC. Protein sequence: CASSLFNEQFF.